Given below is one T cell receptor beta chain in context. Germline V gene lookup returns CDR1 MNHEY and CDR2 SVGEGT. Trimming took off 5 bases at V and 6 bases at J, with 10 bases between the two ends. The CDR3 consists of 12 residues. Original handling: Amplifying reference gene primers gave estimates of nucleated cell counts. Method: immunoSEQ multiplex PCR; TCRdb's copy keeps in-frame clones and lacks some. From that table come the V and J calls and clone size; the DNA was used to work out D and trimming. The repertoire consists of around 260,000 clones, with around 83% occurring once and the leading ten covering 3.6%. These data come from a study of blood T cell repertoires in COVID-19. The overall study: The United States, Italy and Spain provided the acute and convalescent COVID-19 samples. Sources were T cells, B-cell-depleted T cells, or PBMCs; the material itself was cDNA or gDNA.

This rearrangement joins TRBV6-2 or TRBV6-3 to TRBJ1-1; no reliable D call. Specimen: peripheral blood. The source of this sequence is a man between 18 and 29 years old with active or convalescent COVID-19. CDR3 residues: CASSIEGSEAFF. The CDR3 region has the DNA TGTGCCAGCAGTATCGAGGGCTCTGAAGCTTTCTTT.